Listed below are T cell receptor beta chains from one sample, sequenced in a study of radiation and T cells in renal cell carcinoma. The data were produced by immunoSEQ multiplex PCR, yet TCRdb's version contains in-frame clones alone and is incomplete. The data contain about 130,000 clones, nearly 90% of them singletons. The sample was blood, taken from a patient whose treatment included radiotherapy and nephrectomy. The receptor source for this set is a woman aged 45-65 years with renal cell carcinoma. CDR3s include the opening cysteine and the closing phenylalanine or tryptophan. The order of the fields is clone size, V gene, J gene, D gene, CDR3 protein, CDR3 DNA. The D gene is left open where the match is weak. For some rows the clone size is stated as once, few or many, or as a class when expanded; others skip it.

>NA|TRBV7-2|TRBJ1-2|TRBD1
CASSLDGTGGYTF
TGTGCCAGCAGCTTAGATGGGACAGGAGGCTACACCTTC
>NA|TRBV7-2|TRBJ2-1|TRBD1
CASSNRDRGEQFF
TGTGCCAGCAGCAACCGGGACAGGGGTGAGCAGTTCTTC
>NA|TRBV11-3|TRBJ1-1|TRBD1
CASSRDRGRKAFF
TGTGCCAGCAGCCGGGACAGGGGTCGCAAAGCTTTCTTT
>NA|TRBV7-8|TRBJ1-5|TRBD1
CASSLETGIRNQPQHF
TGTGCCAGCAGCTTGGAGACAGGGATTCGGAATCAGCCCCAGCATTTT
>NA|TRBV6-4|TRBJ2-3|NA
CASSDSMAVTDTQYF
TGTGCCAGCAGTGACTCGATGGCCGTCACAGATACGCAGTATTTT
>few|TRBV30|TRBJ1-4|NA
CAWSATNEKLFF
TGTGCCTGGAGTGCAACTAATGAAAAACTGTTTTTT
>NA|TRBV9|TRBJ1-2|TRBD1
CASSVGTGARDYGYTF
TGTGCCAGCAGCGTAGGGACAGGGGCCCGGGACTATGGCTACACCTTC
>NA|TRBV6-5|TRBJ1-5|NA
CASRTGYSNQPQHF
TGTGCCAGCAGAACAGGGTATAGCAATCAGCCCCAGCATTTT
>NA|TRBV7-2|TRBJ1-1|NA
CASSPAGVNTEAFF
TGTGCCAGCAGCCCCGCCGGGGTGAACACTGAAGCTTTCTTT
>NA|TRBV6-1|TRBJ1-2|TRBD1
CASSYDRGEGYTF
TGTGCCAGCAGCTATGACAGGGGGGAAGGCTACACCTTC
>NA|TRBV19|TRBJ2-5|NA
CASSISRGLQETQYF
TGTGCCAGTAGTATTTCTAGGGGTCTGCAAGAGACCCAGTACTTC
>NA|TRBV6-6|TRBJ1-2|NA
CASSYSMGFSYGYTF
TGTGCCAGCAGTTACAGTATGGGGTTTAGCTATGGCTACACCTTC
>NA|TRBV19|TRBJ2-7|TRBD1
CATLPGTGVSSEQYF
TGTGCCACCCTCCCCGGGACAGGAGTTTCTAGCGAGCAGTACTTC
>medium-sized|TRBV4-3|TRBJ2-3|NA
CASSQEGIPAFLAPQYF
TGCGCCAGCAGCCAAGAGGGTATCCCGGCCTTCTTGGCTCCGCAGTATTTT
>NA|TRBV10-3|TRBJ2-2|NA
CAISGPEKTGELFF
TGTGCCATCAGTGGTCCAGAGAAAACCGGGGAGCTGTTTTTT
>NA|TRBV18|TRBJ2-7|NA
CASSYQSSYEQYF
TGTGCCAGCTCGTACCAAAGCTCCTACGAGCAGTACTTC
>few|TRBV7-9|TRBJ2-7|NA
CASSLEQGYEQYF
TGTGCCAGCAGCTTAGAGCAGGGCTACGAGCAGTACTTC
>NA|TRBV6-5|TRBJ1-1|NA
CASTPELNTEAFF
TGTGCCAGCACTCCAGAGCTGAACACTGAAGCTTTCTTT
>NA|TRBV19|TRBJ1-1|NA
CASSTIMPPSTMGNTEAFF
TGTGCCAGTAGTACAATAATGCCACCATCGACCATGGGGAACACTGAAGCTTTCTTT
>NA|TRBV6-5|TRBJ2-7|NA
CASSKGDGSYEQYF
TGTGCCAGCAGCAAAGGGGACGGTTCCTACGAGCAGTACTTC
>NA|TRBV6-6|TRBJ1-6|NA
CASTRGGFYNSPLHF
TGTGCCAGCACCCGAGGGGGTTTCTATAATTCACCCCTCCACTTT
>NA|TRBV9|TRBJ1-1|NA
CASTRVGQINTEAFF
TGTGCCAGCACGCGAGTGGGGCAGATTAACACTGAAGCTTTCTTT
>NA|TRBV6-1|TRBJ1-1|TRBD1
CASRSGDRVSEAFF
TGTGCCAGCAGGTCCGGGGACAGGGTGTCTGAAGCTTTCTTT
>NA|TRBV7-8|TRBJ1-3|NA
CASSLGGYLPGGNTIYF
TGTGCCAGCAGCTTAGGAGGATACCTCCCGGGGGGAAACACCATATATTTT
>NA|TRBV13|TRBJ1-4|TRBD1
CASSLGGRGRGEKLFF
TGTGCCAGCAGCTTAGGGGGTAGGGGGCGAGGAGAAAAACTGTTTTTT
>once|TRBV5-4|TRBJ2-5|TRBD2
CASSLELAGYETQYF
TGTGCCAGCAGCTTGGAACTAGCGGGGTACGAGACCCAGTACTTC
>NA|TRBV19|TRBJ1-2|TRBD1
CASSVTGVYGYTF
TGTGCCAGTAGTGTGACAGGGGTCTATGGCTACACCTTC
>NA|TRBV13|TRBJ1-4|NA
CASSPGRNFNEKLFF
TGTGCCAGCAGCCCAGGACGGAACTTTAATGAAAAACTGTTTTTT
>once|TRBV6-5|TRBJ2-5|NA
CASSYDSEETQYF
TGTGCCAGCAGTTACGATTCAGAAGAGACCCAGTACTTC
>NA|TRBV30|TRBJ2-1|TRBD2
CAWSPRRGSDNEQFF
TGTGCCTGGAGCCCCCGGCGGGGGAGCGACAATGAGCAGTTCTTC
>NA|TRBV11-2|TRBJ1-1|TRBD1
CASSSDRVVGTEAFF
TGTGCCAGCAGCTCCGACAGGGTCGTTGGCACTGAAGCTTTCTTT
>NA|TRBV5-6|TRBJ1-5|NA
CASSTSVAGEYSNQPQHF
TGTGCCAGCAGCACGAGTGTGGCAGGGGAGTATAGCAATCAGCCCCAGCATTTT
>NA|TRBV6-1|TRBJ1-3|NA
CASSEARVRGRSGNTIYF
TGTGCCAGCAGTGAAGCCCGGGTAAGGGGCCGATCAGGAAACACCATATATTTT
>NA|TRBV9|TRBJ2-2|TRBD2
CASSAGGTSGHFNTGELFF
TGTGCCAGCAGCGCAGGAGGGACTAGCGGACATTTTAACACCGGGGAGCTGTTTTTT
>NA|TRBV29-1|TRBJ1-2|NA
CSVEPQVSGYTF
TGCAGCGTTGAGCCACAGGTCTCTGGCTACACCTTC
>NA|TRBV6-5|TRBJ1-3|NA
CASSRTPDSGNTIYF
TGTGCCAGCAGCCGAACTCCAGACTCTGGAAACACCATATATTTT
>NA|TRBV9|TRBJ2-2|NA
CASSVGGVGELFF
TGTGCCAGCAGCGTGGGGGGAGTTGGGGAGCTGTTTTTT
>once|TRBV7-3|TRBJ2-1|TRBD1
CASSSLGQGNNEQFF
TGTGCCAGCAGCTCACTGGGACAGGGTAACAATGAGCAGTTCTTC
>NA|TRBV7-9|TRBJ1-3|NA
CASSFGALSGNTIYF
TGTGCCAGCAGCTTTGGGGCCCTCTCTGGAAACACCATATATTTT
>NA|TRBV5-4|TRBJ2-1|TRBD2
CASSFASGGAYNEQFF
TGTGCCAGCAGCTTCGCTAGCGGGGGGGCCTACAATGAGCAGTTCTTC
>NA|TRBV18|TRBJ2-1|NA
CASSPSSGDPFF
TGTGCCAGCTCACCGTCGTCAGGGGACCCGTTCTTC
>NA|TRBV19|TRBJ1-1|NA
CASSIDSLSEAFF
TGTGCCAGTAGTATCGACAGCCTTTCTGAAGCTTTCTTT
>NA|TRBV5-5|TRBJ2-2|NA
CASSLIGGELFF
TGTGCCAGCAGCTTGATCGGCGGGGAGCTGTTTTTT
>few|TRBV7-9|TRBJ1-2|TRBD1
CASSFTGGGGYTF
TGTGCCAGCAGCTTCACAGGGGGCGGTGGCTACACCTTC
>NA|TRBV7-9|TRBJ1-3|NA
CASSLVGGAGNTIYF
TGTGCCAGCAGCTTAGTGGGAGGCGCTGGAAACACCATATATTTT
>NA|TRBV5-1|TRBJ1-1|TRBD1
CASSPGQENTEAFF
TGCGCCAGCAGCCCGGGACAGGAAAACACTGAAGCTTTCTTT
>NA|TRBV18|TRBJ1-5|NA
CASSLKGHLSNQPQHF
TGTGCCAGCTCACTTAAAGGCCACCTTAGCAATCAGCCCCAGCATTTT
>NA|TRBV9|TRBJ2-1|NA
CASSVEGKPYNEQFF
TGTGCCAGCAGCGTAGAAGGGAAGCCTTACAATGAGCAGTTCTTC
>NA|TRBV5-1|TRBJ1-2|NA
CASSVGGAGYTF
TGCGCCAGCAGCGTCGGGGGGGCTGGCTACACCTTC
>NA|TRBV7-2|TRBJ1-1|TRBD1
CASNRDGTATEAFF
TGTGCCAGCAACCGGGACGGGACAGCCACTGAAGCTTTCTTT
>NA|TRBV7-8|TRBJ1-2|TRBD1
CASSLRRDRANYGYTF
TGTGCCAGCAGCTTACGCCGGGACAGAGCTAACTATGGCTACACCTTC
>NA|TRBV6-1|TRBJ1-5|TRBD1
CASSEYRGIGQPQHF
TGTGCCAGCAGTGAGTACAGGGGCATCGGGCAGCCCCAGCATTTT
>NA|TRBV18|TRBJ1-2|NA
CASSPGEPTYGYTF
TGTGCCAGCTCACCAGGGGAACCGACCTATGGCTACACCTTC
>NA|TRBV19|TRBJ2-3|TRBD2
CASSIRGGSDTQYF
TGTGCCAGTAGTATCCGGGGGGGGTCAGATACGCAGTATTTT
>NA|TRBV7-3|TRBJ2-1|NA
CATSEGGPYNEQFF
TGTGCCACTTCTGAAGGGGGACCCTACAATGAGCAGTTCTTC
>NA|TRBV4-2|TRBJ2-7|NA
CASSQDGAGSREQYF
TGTGCCAGCAGCCAAGATGGGGCAGGGTCGCGAGAGCAGTACTTC